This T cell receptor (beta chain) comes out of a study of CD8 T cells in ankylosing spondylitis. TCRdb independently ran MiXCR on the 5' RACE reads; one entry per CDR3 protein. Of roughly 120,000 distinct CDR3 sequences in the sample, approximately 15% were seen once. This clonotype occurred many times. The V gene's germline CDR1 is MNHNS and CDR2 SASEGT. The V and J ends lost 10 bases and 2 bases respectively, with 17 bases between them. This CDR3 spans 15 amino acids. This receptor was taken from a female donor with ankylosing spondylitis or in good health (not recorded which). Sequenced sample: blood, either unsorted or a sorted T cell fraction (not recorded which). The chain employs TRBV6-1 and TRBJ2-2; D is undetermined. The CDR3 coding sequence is TGTGCCACCTCGGCCGGCAGGTCCAACACCGGGGAGCTGTTTTTT. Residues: CATSAGRSNTGELFF.